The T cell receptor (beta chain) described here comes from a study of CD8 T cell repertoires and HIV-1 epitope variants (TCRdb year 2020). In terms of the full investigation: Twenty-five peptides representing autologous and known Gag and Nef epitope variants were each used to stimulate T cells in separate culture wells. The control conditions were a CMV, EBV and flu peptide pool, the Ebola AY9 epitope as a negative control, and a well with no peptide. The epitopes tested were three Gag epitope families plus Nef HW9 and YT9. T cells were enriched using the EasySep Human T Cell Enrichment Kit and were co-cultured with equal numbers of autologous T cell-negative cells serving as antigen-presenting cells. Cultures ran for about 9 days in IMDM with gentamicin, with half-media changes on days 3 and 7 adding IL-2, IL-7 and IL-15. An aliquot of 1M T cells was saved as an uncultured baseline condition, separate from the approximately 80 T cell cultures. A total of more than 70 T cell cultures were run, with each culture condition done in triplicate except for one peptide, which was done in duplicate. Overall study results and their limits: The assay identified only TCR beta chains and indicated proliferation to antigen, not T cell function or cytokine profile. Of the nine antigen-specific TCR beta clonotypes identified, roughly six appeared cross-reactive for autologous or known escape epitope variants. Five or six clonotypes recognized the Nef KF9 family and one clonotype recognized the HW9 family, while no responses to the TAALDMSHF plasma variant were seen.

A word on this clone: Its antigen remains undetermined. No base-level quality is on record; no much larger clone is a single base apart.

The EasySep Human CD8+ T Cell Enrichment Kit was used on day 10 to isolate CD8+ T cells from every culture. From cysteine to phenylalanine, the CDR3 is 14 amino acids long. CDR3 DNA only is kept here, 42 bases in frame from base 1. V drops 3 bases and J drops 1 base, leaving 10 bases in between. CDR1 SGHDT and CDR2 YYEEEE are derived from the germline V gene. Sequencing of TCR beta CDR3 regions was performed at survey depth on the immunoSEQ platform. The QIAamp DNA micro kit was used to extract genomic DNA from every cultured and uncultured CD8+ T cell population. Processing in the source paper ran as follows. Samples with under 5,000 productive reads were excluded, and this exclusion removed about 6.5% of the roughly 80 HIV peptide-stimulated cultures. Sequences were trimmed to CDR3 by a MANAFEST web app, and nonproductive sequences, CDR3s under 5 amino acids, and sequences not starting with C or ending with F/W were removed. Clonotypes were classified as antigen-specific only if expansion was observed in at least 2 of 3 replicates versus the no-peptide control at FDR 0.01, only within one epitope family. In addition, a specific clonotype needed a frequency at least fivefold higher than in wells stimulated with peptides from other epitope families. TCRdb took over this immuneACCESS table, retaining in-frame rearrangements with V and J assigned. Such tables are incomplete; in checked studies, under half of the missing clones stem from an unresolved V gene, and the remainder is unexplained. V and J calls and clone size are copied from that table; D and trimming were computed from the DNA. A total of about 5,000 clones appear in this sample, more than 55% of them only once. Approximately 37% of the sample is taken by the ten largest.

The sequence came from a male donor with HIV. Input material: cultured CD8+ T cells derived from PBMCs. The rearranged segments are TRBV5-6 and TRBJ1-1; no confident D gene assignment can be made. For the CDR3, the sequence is CASSSRATNTEAFF. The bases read TGTGCCAGCAGCTCTCGAGCGACGAACACTGAAGCTTTCTTT.